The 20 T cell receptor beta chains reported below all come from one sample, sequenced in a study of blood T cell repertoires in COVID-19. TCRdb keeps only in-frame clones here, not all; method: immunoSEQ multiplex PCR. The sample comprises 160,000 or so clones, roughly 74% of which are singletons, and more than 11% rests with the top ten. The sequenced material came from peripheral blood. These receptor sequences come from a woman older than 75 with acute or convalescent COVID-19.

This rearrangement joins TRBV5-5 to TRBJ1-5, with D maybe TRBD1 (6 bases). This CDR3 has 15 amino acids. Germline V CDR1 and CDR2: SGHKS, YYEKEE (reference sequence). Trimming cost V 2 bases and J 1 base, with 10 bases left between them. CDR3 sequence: CASSFMGTSNQPQHF. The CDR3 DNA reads TGTGCCAGCAGCTTTATGGGGACAAGCAATCAGCCCCAGCATTTT.

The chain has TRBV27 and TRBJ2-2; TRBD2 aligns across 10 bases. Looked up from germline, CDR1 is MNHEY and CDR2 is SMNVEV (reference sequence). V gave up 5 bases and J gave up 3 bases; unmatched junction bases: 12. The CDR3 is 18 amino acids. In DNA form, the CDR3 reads TGTGCCAGCAGTAGCGGCCCGCCTAGCGGGAGTCACACCGGGGAGCTGTTTTTT. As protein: CASSSGPPSGSHTGELFF.

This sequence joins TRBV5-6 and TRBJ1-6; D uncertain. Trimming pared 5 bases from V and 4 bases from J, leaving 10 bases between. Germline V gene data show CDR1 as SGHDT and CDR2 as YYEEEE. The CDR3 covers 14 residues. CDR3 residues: CASSLRSYNSPLHF. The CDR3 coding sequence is TGTGCCAGCAGTCTCAGATCTTATAATTCACCCCTCCACTTT.

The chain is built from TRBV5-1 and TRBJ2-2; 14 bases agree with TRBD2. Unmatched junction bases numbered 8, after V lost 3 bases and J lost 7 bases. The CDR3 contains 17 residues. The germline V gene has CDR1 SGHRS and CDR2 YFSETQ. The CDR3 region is CASSSGLAGANRGELFF. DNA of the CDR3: TGCGCCAGCAGCTCGGGACTAGCGGGAGCAAATCGCGGGGAGCTGTTTTTT.

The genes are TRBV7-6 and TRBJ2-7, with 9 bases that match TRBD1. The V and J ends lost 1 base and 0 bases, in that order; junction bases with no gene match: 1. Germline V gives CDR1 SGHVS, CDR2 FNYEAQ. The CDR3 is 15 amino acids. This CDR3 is CASSLGQGGSYEQYF. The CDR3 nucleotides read TGTGCCAGCAGCTTAGGACAGGGGGGCTCCTACGAGCAGTACTTC.

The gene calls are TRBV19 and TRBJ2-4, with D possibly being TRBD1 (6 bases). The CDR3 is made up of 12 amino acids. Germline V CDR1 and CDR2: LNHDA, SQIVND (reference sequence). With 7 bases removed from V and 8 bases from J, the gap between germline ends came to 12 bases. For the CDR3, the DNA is TGTGCCAGTATCGAAGAGGGGGACATTCAGTACTTC. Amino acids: CASIEEGDIQYF.

CDR3: CASRGPGSVEAFF. In DNA, the CDR3 is TGTGCCAGCAGGGGCCCGGGGTCCGTTGAAGCTTTCTTT. The V gene is TRBV2, the J gene TRBJ1-1; no firm D call. Per the germline V gene, CDR1 is SNHLY and CDR2 is FYNNEI. The CDR3 sequence is 13 residues long. The V end lost 6 bases, the J end lost 7 bases, and 15 bases lay between the germline ends.

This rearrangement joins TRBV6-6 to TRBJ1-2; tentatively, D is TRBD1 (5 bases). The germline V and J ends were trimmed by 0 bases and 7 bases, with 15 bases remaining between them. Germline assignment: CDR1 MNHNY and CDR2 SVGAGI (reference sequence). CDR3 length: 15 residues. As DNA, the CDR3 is TGTGCCAGCAGTTACTCGACGGAGGGGCAGGGTGGCTACACCTTC. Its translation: CASSYSTEGQGGYTF.

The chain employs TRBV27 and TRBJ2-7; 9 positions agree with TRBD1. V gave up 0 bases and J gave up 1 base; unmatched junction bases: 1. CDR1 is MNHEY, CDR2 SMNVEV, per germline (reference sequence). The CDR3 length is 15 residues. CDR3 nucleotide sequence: TGTGCCAGCAGTTTATCGGGACAGGGATCCTACGAGCAGTACTTC. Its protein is CASSLSGQGSYEQYF.

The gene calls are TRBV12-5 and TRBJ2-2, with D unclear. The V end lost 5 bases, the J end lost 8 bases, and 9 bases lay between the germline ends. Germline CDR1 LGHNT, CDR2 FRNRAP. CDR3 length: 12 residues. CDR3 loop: CASGPVLGELFF. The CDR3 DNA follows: TGTGCTAGTGGTCCAGTACTAGGGGAGCTGTTTTTT.

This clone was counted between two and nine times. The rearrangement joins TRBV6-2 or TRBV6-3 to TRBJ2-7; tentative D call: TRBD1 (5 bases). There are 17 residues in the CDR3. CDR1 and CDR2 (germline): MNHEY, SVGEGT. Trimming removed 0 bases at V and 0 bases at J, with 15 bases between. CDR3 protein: CASSYSSKGLSSYEQYF. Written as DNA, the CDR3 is TGTGCCAGCAGTTACTCTTCTAAGGGGCTGAGCTCCTACGAGCAGTACTTC.

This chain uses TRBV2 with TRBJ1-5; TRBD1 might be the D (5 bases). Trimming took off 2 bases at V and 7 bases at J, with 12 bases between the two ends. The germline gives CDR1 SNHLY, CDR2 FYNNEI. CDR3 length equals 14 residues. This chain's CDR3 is CASSELQGLQPQHF. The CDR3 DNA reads TGTGCCAGCAGTGAACTTCAGGGTTTACAGCCCCAGCATTTT.

DNA of the CDR3: TGTGCCAGCACCCCCGGGACAGCAAACACAGATACGCAGTATTTT. Its protein product is CASTPGTANTDTQYF. This sequence joins TRBV6-4 and TRBJ2-3; 7 bases fit TRBD1. The germline gives CDR1 MRHNA, CDR2 SNTAGT. With V trimmed by 7 bases and J by 2 bases, 9 bases remained unmatched. The CDR3 is 15 amino acids.

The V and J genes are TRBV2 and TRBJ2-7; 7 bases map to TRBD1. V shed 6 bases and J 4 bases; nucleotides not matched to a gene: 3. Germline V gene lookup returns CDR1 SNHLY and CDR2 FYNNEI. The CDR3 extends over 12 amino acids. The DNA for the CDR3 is TGTGCCAGCAGGGAACAGGGGTACGAGCAGTACTTC. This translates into CASREQGYEQYF.

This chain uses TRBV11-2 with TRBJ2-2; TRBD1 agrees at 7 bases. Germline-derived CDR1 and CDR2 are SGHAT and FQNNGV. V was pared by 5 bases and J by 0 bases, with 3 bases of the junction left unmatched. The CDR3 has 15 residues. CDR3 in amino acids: CASSRDRTNTGELFF. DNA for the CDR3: TGTGCCAGCAGCCGGGACAGAACGAACACCGGGGAGCTGTTTTTT. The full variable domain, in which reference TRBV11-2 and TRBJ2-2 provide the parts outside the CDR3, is EAGVAQSPRYKIIEKRQSVAFWCNPISGHATLYWYQQILGQGPKLLIQFQNNGVVDDSQLPKDRFSAERLKGVDSTLKIQPAKLEDSAVYLCASSRDRTNTGELFFGEGSRLTVL.

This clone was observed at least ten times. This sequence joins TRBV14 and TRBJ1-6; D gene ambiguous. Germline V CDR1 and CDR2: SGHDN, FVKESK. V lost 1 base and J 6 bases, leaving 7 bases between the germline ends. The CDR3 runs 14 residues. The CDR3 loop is CASSQGRLNSPLHF. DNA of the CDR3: TGTGCCAGCAGCCAAGGCAGGCTTAATTCACCCCTCCACTTT.

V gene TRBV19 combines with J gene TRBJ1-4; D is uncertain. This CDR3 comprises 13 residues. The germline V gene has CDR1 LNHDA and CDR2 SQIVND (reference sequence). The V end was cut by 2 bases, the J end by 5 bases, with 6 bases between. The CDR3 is CASSISINEKLFF. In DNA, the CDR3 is TGTGCCAGTAGTATATCTATCAATGAAAAACTGTTTTTT.

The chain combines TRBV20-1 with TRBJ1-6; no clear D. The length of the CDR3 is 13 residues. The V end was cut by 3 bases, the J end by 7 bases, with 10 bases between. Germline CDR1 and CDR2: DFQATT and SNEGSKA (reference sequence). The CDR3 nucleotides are TGCAGTGCTAGTCAACGGTCAAATTCACCCCTCCACTTT. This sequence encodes CSASQRSNSPLHF.

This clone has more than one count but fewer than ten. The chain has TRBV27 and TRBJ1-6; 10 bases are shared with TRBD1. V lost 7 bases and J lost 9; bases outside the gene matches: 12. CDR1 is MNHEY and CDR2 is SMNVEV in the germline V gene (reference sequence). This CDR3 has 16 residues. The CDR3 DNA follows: TGTGCCAGCACCTCAACCCGACAGGGGGCAGGTTCACCCCTCCACTTT. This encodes CASTSTRQGAGSPLHF.

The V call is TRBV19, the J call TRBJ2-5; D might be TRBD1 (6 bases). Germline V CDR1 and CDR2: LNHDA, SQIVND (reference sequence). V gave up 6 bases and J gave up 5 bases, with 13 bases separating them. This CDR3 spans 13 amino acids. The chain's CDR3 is CASSPTGYETQYF. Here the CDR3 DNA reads TGTGCCAGTAGCCCAACAGGGTACGAGACCCAGTACTTC.